This T cell receptor beta chain is from a study of cytomegalovirus exposure and HLA in healthy donors. Findings of the study overall: V- and J-gene trimming of TCR beta was linked (in a later analysis) to a missense DCLRE1C variant. DRB1 had the most TCR associations and HLA-C the fewest, a later analysis found, with rates varying by HLA locus. A list of 150 to 200 TCR beta chains associated with cytomegalovirus was given.

Healthy bone marrow donors supplied every sample. PCR was performed using 60 Vbeta and 13 Jbeta primers. TCRdb's table, derived via immunoSEQ multiplex PCR, lists solely in-frame clones and lacks some. The data hold 110,000 to 150,000 clones, with over 60% observed a single time. CDR3 length: 15 amino acids. From germline, CDR1 is LNHDA and CDR2 SQIVND (reference sequence). Points on this clone: The antigen is not known.

The chain uses TRBV19 and TRBJ2-5, with 8 bases matching TRBD2. With the DNA end fitting TRBJ2-7 better, the J assignment may be wrong. The sequence was obtained from a man aged 35 to 55 in good health and CMV-seronegative. Sequencing was carried out using PBMCs. Written as DNA, the CDR3 is TGTGCCAGTAGTATGGACGGGAGGGGTTCGGGCGAGCAGTACTTC. It is translated as CASSMDGRGSGEQYF.